A single sample gave rise to the 5 T cell receptor beta chains below, sequenced in a study of T cells after yellow fever vaccination. TCRdb reanalysed the 5' RACE reads using MiXCR and keeps one entry per CDR3 protein. Among around 230,000 distinct CDR3 sequences listed, approximately 6.8% were seen once. The input for sequencing was CD4+ T cells sorted from PBMCs, taken on the day of the yellow fever booster vaccination. These receptors were taken from a man aged 25-40 years who received the YFV17D yellow fever vaccine.

There are many counts of this clonotype. This chain connects TRBV7-2 to TRBJ2-5; 10 bases agree with TRBD2. Per the germline V gene, CDR1 is SGHTA and CDR2 is FQGNSA. The CDR3 covers 14 residues. V gave up 5 bases and J gave up 6 bases; unmatched junction bases: 6. The CDR3 region has the DNA TGTGCCAGCAGCGCTAGCGGGAGTTCGAAGACCCAGTACTTC. It specifies CASSASGSSKTQYF. Filled out from reference TRBV7-2 and TRBJ2-5, the complete variable domain reads GAGVSQSPSNKVTEKGKDVELRCDPISGHTALYWYRQSLGQGLEFLIYFQGNSAPDKSGLPSDRFSAERTGGSVSTLTIQRTQQEDSAVYLCASSASGSSKTQYFGPGTRLLVL.

This clonotype was seen a few times. The chain links TRBV7-2 to TRBJ2-3, with D possibly being TRBD1 (5 bases). CDR3 size: 14 residues. CDR1 SGHTA and CDR2 FQGNSA come from the germline V gene. Trimming took off 4 bases at V and 4 bases at J, with 12 bases between the two ends. The CDR3 region has the DNA TGTGCCAGCAGCTCGGACATCGGGTCAGATACGCAGTATTTT. Amino acid sequence: CASSSDIGSDTQYF.

This clonotype occurred many times. The CDR3 nucleotides read TGCGCCAGCAGCTATGGGACAACTCAAGAGACCCAGTACTTC. Its translation: CASSYGTTQETQYF. The chain employs TRBV5-1 and TRBJ2-5; weak D call: TRBD1 (6 bases). V was cut by 3 bases and J by 2 bases, with 11 bases left in between. This CDR3 is built from 14 residues. Germline CDR1 SGHRS, CDR2 YFSETQ.

This clonotype has more than one count but fewer than ten. V and J are TRBV20-1 and TRBJ2-3, with 8 bases that match TRBD2. V trimming: 3 bases; J trimming: 5 bases; junction bases outside the gene matches: 4. The CDR3 runs 13 residues. Germline-derived CDR1 and CDR2 are DFQATT and SNEGSKA (reference sequence). CDR3 DNA: TGCAGTGCTAGGCGGCTAGCGGGAGATACGCAGTATTTT. Translated, it gives CSARRLAGDTQYF.

This chain uses TRBV7-6 with TRBJ2-1, with TRBD2 matching 8 bases. Germline V CDR1 and CDR2: SGHVS, FNYEAQ. The V gene end was trimmed by 3 bases and the J gene end by 12 bases; junction bases not matched to a gene: 4. The CDR3 is made up of 12 amino acids. In DNA, the CDR3 is TGTGCCAGCAGCTTGACTAGCGAGGCGCAGTTCTTC. Translation: CASSLTSEAQFF.